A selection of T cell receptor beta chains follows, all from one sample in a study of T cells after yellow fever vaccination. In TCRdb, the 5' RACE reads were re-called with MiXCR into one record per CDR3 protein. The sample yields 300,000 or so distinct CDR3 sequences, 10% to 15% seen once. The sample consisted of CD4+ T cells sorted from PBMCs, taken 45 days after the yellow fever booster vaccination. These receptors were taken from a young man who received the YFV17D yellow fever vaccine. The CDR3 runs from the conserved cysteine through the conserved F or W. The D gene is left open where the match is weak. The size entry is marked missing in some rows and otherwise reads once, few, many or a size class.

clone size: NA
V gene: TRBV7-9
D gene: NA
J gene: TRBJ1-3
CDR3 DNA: TGTGCCAGCAGCCATCGCGGGCTGGGAAACACCATATATTTT
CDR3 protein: CASSHRGLGNTIYF

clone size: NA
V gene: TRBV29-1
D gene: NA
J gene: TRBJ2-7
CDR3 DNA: TGCAGCGTTGAAGGGGGGGCCGCCGAGCAGTACTTC
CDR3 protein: CSVEGGAAEQYF

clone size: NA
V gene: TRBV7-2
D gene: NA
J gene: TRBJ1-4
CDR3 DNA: TGTGCCAGCAGCTATCAGGGTTCTACTAATGAAAAACTGTTTTTT
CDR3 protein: CASSYQGSTNEKLFF

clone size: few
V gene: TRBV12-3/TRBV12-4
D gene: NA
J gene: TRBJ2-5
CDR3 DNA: TGTGCCAGCAGTTCCTCGGGGACCCAAGAGACCCAGTACTTC
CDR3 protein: CASSSSGTQETQYF

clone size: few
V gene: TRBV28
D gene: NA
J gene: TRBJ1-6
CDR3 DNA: TGTGCCAGCAGGTCAGGGGTATCACCCCTCCACTTT
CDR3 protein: CASRSGVSPLHF

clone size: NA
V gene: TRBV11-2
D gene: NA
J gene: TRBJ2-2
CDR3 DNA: TGTGCCAGCAGCCAGACAGCCCGGGAGCTGTTTTTT
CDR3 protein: CASSQTARELFF

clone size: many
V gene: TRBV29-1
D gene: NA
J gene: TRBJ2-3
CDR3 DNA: TGCAGCCTTACCCAGATTACCGCCACAGATACGCAGTATTTT
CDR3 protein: CSLTQITATDTQYF

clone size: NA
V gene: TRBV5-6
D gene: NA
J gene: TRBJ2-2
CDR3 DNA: TGTGCCAGCAGCTTCCCTGGGGTGAGAGCCGGGGAGCTGTTTTTT
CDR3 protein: CASSFPGVRAGELFF

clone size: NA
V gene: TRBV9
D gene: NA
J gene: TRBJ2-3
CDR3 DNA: TGTGCCAGCAGCGTAGAGGCCGTCACAGATACGCAGTATTTT
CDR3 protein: CASSVEAVTDTQYF

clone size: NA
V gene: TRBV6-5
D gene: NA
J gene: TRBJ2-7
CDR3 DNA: TGTGCCAGCAGTTACTCCAATCCGAAGGGGGTCTCCTACGAGCAGTACTTC
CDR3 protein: CASSYSNPKGVSYEQYF

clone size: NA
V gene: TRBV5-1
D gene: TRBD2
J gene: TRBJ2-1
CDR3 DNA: TGCGCCAGCAGCCGATCGGCTCCGGGACTAGCGGGAGTAGGGTCCTACAATGAGCAGTTCTTC
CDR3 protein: CASSRSAPGLAGVGSYNEQFF

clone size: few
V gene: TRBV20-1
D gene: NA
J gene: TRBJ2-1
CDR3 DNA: TGCAGTGCCGGGACTGCCCCGGACAAACCCTCCTACAATGAGCAGTTCTTC
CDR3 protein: CSAGTAPDKPSYNEQFF

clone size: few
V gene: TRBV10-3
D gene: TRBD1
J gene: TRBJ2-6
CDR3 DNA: TGTGCCATCACCGGGACAGGGGGCCCCTCTGGGGCCAACGTCCTGACTTTC
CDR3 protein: CAITGTGGPSGANVLTF

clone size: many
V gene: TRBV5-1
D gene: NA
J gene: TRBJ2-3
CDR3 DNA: TGTGCCAGCAGCCTGAGAGATACGCAGTATTTT
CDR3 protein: CASSLRDTQYF

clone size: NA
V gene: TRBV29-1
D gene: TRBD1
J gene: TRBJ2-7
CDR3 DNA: TGCAGCGTTGTTAGACAGGGGAGCTCCTACGAGCAGTACTTC
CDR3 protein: CSVVRQGSSYEQYF

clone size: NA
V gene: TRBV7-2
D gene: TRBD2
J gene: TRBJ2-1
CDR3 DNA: TGTGCCAGCAGCTTAGAGGGGACTAGCGGATACAATGAGCAGTTCTTC
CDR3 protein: CASSLEGTSGYNEQFF

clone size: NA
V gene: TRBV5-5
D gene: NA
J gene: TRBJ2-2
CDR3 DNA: TGTGCCAGCAGCCCTGACCCCGTCGGGGAGCTGTTTTTT
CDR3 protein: CASSPDPVGELFF

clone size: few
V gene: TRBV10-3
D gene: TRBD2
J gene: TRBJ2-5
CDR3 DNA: TGTGCCATCAGTGCTAGCGGGAGGGAAGAGACCCAGTACTTC
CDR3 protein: CAISASGREETQYF

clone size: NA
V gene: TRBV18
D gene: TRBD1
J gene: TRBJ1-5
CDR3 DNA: TGTGCCAGCTCACGAGGACAGGGGATCAATCAGCCCCAGCATTTT
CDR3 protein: CASSRGQGINQPQHF

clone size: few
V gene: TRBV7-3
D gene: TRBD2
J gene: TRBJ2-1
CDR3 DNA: TGTGCCAGCAGCTCACCCACGGGACTAGGGACCCACTCGAGTTACAATGAGCAGTTCTTC
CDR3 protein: CASSSPTGLGTHSSYNEQFF

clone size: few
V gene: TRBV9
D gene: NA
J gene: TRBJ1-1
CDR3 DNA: TGTGCCAGCAGCGTAGTTGTGGACACTGAAGCTTTCTTT
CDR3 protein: CASSVVVDTEAFF

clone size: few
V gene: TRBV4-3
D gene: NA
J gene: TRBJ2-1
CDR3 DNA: TGCGCCAGCAGCCAAGATCCAGGGGGAGGGGTCTACAATGAGCAGTTCTTC
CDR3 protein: CASSQDPGGGVYNEQFF

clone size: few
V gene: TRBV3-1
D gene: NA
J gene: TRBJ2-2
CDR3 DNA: TGTGCCAGCAGCCAAGGGGCCGGGGAGCTGTTTTTT
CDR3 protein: CASSQGAGELFF

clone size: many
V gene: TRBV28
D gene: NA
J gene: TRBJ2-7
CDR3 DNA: TGTGCCAGCAGTTTGTCCCAGACATACGAGCAGTACTTC
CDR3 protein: CASSLSQTYEQYF

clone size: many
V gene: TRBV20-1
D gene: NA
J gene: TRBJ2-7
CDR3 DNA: TGCAGTGCTACGAATATAGCCCGGGGGTCGGAGCAGTACTTC
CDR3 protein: CSATNIARGSEQYF

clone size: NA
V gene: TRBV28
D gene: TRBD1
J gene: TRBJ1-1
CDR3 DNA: TGTGCCAGCAGTTTAGGGACAGGGGCGTCCCCGATACGGAACACTGAAGCTTTCTTT
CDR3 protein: CASSLGTGASPIRNTEAFF

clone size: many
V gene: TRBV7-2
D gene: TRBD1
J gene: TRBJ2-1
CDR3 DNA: TGTGCCAGCAGCTGGGACAGGGGTGCAGATGAGCAGTTCTTC
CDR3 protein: CASSWDRGADEQFF

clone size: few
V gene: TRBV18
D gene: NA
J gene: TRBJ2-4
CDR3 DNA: TGTGCCAGCTCACCACCGTCCGGGGGCAAAAACATTCAGTACTTC
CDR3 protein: CASSPPSGGKNIQYF

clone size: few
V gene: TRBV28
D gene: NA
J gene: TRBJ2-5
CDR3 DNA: TGTGCCAGCAGGATCGAGGGGAGGACCCAGTACTTC
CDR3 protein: CASRIEGRTQYF

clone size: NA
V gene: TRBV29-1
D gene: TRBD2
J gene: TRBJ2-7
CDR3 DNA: TGCAGCGTTAAGCGCCTAGCGGGAGTTCTTGGAGGCTACGAGCAGTACTTC
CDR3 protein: CSVKRLAGVLGGYEQYF

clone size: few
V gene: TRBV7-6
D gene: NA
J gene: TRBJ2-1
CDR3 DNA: TGTGCCAGCAGCTTAAAGGGGGGGGCCAATGAGCAGTTCTTC
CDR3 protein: CASSLKGGANEQFF

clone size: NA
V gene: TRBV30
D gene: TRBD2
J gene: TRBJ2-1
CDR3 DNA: TGTGCCTGTACCGGGACTAGCGGCCATGAGCAGTTCTTC
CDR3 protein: CACTGTSGHEQFF

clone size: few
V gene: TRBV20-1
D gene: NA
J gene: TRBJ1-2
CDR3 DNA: TGCAGTGCTAAGACCCTCGGGACGGATTATGGCTACACCTTC
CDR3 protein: CSAKTLGTDYGYTF

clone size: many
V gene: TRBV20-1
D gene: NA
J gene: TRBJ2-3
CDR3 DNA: TGCAGTGCCCCCAGGGGCGCAGATACGCAGTATTTT
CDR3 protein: CSAPRGADTQYF

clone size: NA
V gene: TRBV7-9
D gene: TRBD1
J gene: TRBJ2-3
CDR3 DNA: TGTGCCAGCAGCTTAGGGACAGGGCTCACAGATACGCAGTATTTT
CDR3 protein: CASSLGTGLTDTQYF

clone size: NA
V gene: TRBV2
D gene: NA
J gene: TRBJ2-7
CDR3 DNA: TGTGCCAGCAGGAAGGATGGGGGTGAGCAGTACTTC
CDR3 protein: CASRKDGGEQYF

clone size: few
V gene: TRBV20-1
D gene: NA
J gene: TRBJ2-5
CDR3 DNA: TGCAGTGCTAGTCTCCGGGGCAGCCAAGAGACCCAGTACTTC
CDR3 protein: CSASLRGSQETQYF

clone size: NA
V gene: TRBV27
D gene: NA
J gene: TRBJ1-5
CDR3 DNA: TGTGCCAGCAGTCGACAAGGCGGACGGAATAGCAATCAGCCCCAGCATTTT
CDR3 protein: CASSRQGGRNSNQPQHF

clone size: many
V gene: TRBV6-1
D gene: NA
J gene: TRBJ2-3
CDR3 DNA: TGTGCCAGCAGTGTAGGGCCTTTAGGTACGCAGTATTTT
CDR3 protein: CASSVGPLGTQYF

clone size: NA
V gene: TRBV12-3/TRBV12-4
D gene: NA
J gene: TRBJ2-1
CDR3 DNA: TGTGCCAGCAGTTTACTCGGGAGCAATGAGCAGTTCTTC
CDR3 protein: CASSLLGSNEQFF

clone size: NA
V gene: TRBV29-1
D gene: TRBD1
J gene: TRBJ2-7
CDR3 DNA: TGCAGCGCAAACAGGGGAGAAAGGGGCGAGCAGTACTTC
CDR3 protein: CSANRGERGEQYF

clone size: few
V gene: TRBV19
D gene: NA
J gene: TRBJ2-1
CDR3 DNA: TGTGCCAGTAGTATAGGGGAGAGCTCCTACAATGAGCAGTTCTTC
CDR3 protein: CASSIGESSYNEQFF

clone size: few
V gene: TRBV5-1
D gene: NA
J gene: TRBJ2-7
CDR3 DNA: TGCGCCAGCAGCTTGATCTCGAACGAGCAGTACTTC
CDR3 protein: CASSLISNEQYF

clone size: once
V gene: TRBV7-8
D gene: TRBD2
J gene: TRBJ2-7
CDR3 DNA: TGTGCCAGCAGCTTCCTGGTAGCGGGAGTGACCTACGAGCAGTACTTC
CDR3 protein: CASSFLVAGVTYEQYF

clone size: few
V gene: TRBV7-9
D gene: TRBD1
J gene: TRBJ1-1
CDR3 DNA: TGTGCCAGCAGCTTAACTGGGGACAGGGGGCGGACTGAAGCTTTCTTT
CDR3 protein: CASSLTGDRGRTEAFF

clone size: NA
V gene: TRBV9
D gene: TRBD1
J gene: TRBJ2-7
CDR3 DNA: TGTGCCAGCAGCGTAGCGATGATCGGGACAGGGAGTAGCGAGCAGTACTTC
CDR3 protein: CASSVAMIGTGSSEQYF

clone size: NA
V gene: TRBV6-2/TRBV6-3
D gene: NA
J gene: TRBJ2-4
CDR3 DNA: TGTGCCAGCACCCCAGGGGGGGTCTGGGACATTCAGTACTTC
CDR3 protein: CASTPGGVWDIQYF

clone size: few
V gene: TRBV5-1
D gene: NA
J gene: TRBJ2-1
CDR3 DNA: TGCGCCAGCAGCGGCCGGGAGCGCTACAATGAGCAGTTCTTC
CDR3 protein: CASSGRERYNEQFF

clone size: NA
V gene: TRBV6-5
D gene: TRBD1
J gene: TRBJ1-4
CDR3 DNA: TGTGCCAGCAGTTACTCAATACAGGGGGAATATTCAACTAATGAAAAACTGTTTTTT
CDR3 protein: CASSYSIQGEYSTNEKLFF